The 3 T cell receptor beta chains below all came from one sample that was sequenced in a study of cytomegalovirus exposure and HLA in healthy donors. Vbeta (60) and Jbeta (13) primers were used in the PCR. Sequencing was performed with immunoSEQ multiplex PCR; in TCRdb, only in-frame clones are kept and a portion is missing. The data contain around 150,000 clones, about 72% of them singletons. The sequenced material came from PBMCs. Source of these receptors: a man between 60 and 70 years old in good health and CMV-seronegative.

The rearrangement uses TRBV9 and TRBJ2-3, with D perhaps TRBD2 (7 bases). Between the trimmed V and J ends, which lost 7 bases and 2 bases, there was a span of 23 bases. Per the germline V gene, CDR1 is SGDLS and CDR2 is YYNGEE. CDR3 size: 17 residues. CDR3 loop: CASPEDSGGPYTDTQYF. CDR3 DNA sequence: TGTGCCAGCCCCGAAGATTCCGGGGGGCCCTACACAGATACGCAGTATTTT.

This clone was counted between two and nine times. At the DNA level, this CDR3 is encoded by other sequences in the same sample as well. The chain is built from TRBV5-1 and TRBJ1-3; perhaps TRBD1 as D (6 bases). CDR3 length equals 14 residues. Trimming left V 4 bases short and J 3 bases short, with 11 bases between. Germline V lookup: CDR1 SGHRS, CDR2 YFSETQ. CDR3 residues: CASSPRTDGNTIYF. CDR3 in DNA: TGCGCCAGCAGCCCCCGGACAGATGGAAACACCATATATTTT.

In DNA, the CDR3 is TGTGCCAGCAGTTCCCTTGAGGTAGCCTTATACAATGAGCAGTTCTTC. Amino acid sequence: CASSSLEVALYNEQFF. The V gene is TRBV28, the J gene TRBJ2-1; D is uncertain. The germline gives CDR1 MDHEN, CDR2 SYDVKM. The CDR3 loop spans 16 amino acids. The V gene lost 4 bases and the J gene lost 4 bases, with 17 bases spanning the gap.